The source of this TCR beta chain is a study of T cell responses to AZD1222 COVID-19 vaccine. Clones were read by immunoSEQ multiplex PCR, and TCRdb kept only the in-frame ones, dropping some. The sample shows roughly 100,000 clones, over 80% of them seen only once. The study's findings and limits: At study baseline, merely more than 5 AZD1222 recipients were seropositive.

The CDR3 covers 14 residues. The germline V and J ends were trimmed by 0 bases and 13 bases, with 17 bases remaining between them. CDR1 is SGHRS and CDR2 is YFSETQ in the germline V gene. In the case of this clone: Its cognate antigen is unknown.

This chain connects TRBV5-1 to TRBJ1-5, with D unclear. This clonotype was obtained from an adult in good health. The specimen comprised peripheral blood, sampled on day 0 of AZD1222 vaccination. The CDR3 is CASSLDGSDKAQHF. The DNA for the CDR3 is TGCGCCAGCAGCTTGGACGGGTCCGACAAGGCTCAGCATTTT. Drawing the rest from reference TRBV5-1 and TRBJ1-5, the complete variable domain is KAGVTQTPRYLIKTRGQQVTLSCSPISGHRSVSWYQQTPGQGLQFLFEYFSETQRNKGNFPGRFSGRQFSNSRSEMNVSTLELGDSALYLCASSLDGSDKAQHFGDGTRLSIL.